The clone carrying this T cell receptor (beta chain) was detected only a few times. The data originate from a study of human T cells and chemical hapten exposure. Via MiXCR, TCRdb re-called the RACE reads, giving one row per CDR3 protein. This sample carries roughly 100,000 distinct CDR3 sequences, about 34% of them seen once, and the ten largest clones take approximately 3%. V lost 0 bases to trimming and J lost 0 bases, with 9 bases between them. The length of the CDR3 is 16 residues. Germline V CDR1 and CDR2: LGHNA, YSLEER. Described time point: patch test 3, about 24 weeks after DPC sensitization. Treatment defined: therapeutic diphenylcyclopropenone sensitization with weekly scalp DPC.

This sequence joins TRBV4-3 and TRBJ1-3; D gene uncertain. This receptor was taken from a man aged 35 to 55 with alopecia areata. Some clones in this sample may be carry-over from other donors' samples. Sample: whole blood, taken in connection with sensitization to the hapten diphenylcyclopropenone (DPC). CDR3 sequence: CASSQDLEVSGNTIYF. In DNA form, the CDR3 reads TGCGCCAGCAGCCAAGATCTGGAGGTCTCTGGAAACACCATATATTTT.